These T cell receptor beta chains were read from a single sample in a study of cytomegalovirus exposure and HLA in healthy donors. Clones were sequenced by immunoSEQ multiplex PCR, and TCRdb holds only the in-frame ones, with some missing. Of 160,000 or so clones listed, 83% were seen once; the top ten hold around 4.1%. Sequencing was carried out using PBMCs. The receptors were gathered from a middle-aged man in good health and CMV-seropositive. Both conserved end residues are part of each CDR3. A D gene is named only where the DNA matches it firmly. Rows may omit the clone size; those that give it use once, few, many or a size class.

v_call	j_call	d_call	clone_size	cdr3_nt	cdr3_aa
TRBV21-1	TRBJ2-5	-	-	TGTGCCAGCAGCAAAAGGGCGGGAGAGACCCAGTACTTC	CASSKRAGETQYF
TRBV5-8	TRBJ2-1	TRBD2	-	TGTGCCAGCAGCCCCAGCGGGAGGGCCTACAATGAGCAGTTCTTC	CASSPSGRAYNEQFF
TRBV18	TRBJ2-7	-	-	TGTGCCAGCTCACCCCCCGCGGGTGGCGAGCAGTACTTC	CASSPPAGGEQYF
TRBV9	TRBJ2-7	-	-	TGTGCCAGCAGCGTATTCGAGGTGTTAGAGCCGGGCTACGAGCAGTACTTC	CASSVFEVLEPGYEQYF
TRBV28	TRBJ1-2	TRBD1	-	TGTGCCAGCAAGAGTGGCGTCACAGGGGGCGCTTATTATGGCTACACCTTC	CASKSGVTGGAYYGYTF
TRBV7-9	TRBJ2-2	TRBD1	once	TGTGCCAGCAGCACAGGGGAAACCGGGGAGCTGTTTTTT	CASSTGETGELFF
TRBV4-2	TRBJ2-7	TRBD2	-	TGTGCCAGCAGCCAAGATTTCTCCGGGGGGGGTTCCTACGAGCAGTACTTC	CASSQDFSGGGSYEQYF
TRBV7-9	TRBJ2-1	-	-	TGTGCCAGCAGCTTAGCGTTCCAGGAATACAATGAGCAGTTCTTC	CASSLAFQEYNEQFF
TRBV5-6	TRBJ2-2	TRBD1	-	TGTGCCAGCAGCGGGACAGACACCGGGGAGCTGTTTTTT	CASSGTDTGELFF
TRBV5-1	TRBJ2-7	-	-	TGCGCCAGCAGCTTGGGTCGCGACACTCGACACCCGGACGAGCAGTACTTC	CASSLGRDTRHPDEQYF
TRBV5-1	TRBJ2-3	TRBD2	-	TGCGCCAGCAGCGGGGCGGGGGTCAGCACAGATACGCAGTATTTT	CASSGAGVSTDTQYF
TRBV6-5	TRBJ2-2	TRBD2	-	TGTGCCAGCAAGACTAGCGTTAACACCGGGGAGCTGTTTTTT	CASKTSVNTGELFF
TRBV5-4	TRBJ2-3	TRBD1	few	TGTGCCAGCAGCCCACGGACAGGGGGCTTAGGAGATACGCAGTATTTT	CASSPRTGGLGDTQYF
TRBV7-9	TRBJ2-4	-	-	TGTGCCAGCAGTCCTCCCCCGGTACTAGCCAAAAACGTTCAGTACTTC	CASSPPPVLAKNVQYF
TRBV5-4	TRBJ1-4	-	-	TGTGCCAGCAGCTTGCCAGGTCTTGAAAAACTGTTTTTT	CASSLPGLEKLFF
TRBV11-2	TRBJ2-7	-	-	TGTGCCAGCAGCATACAGCAGTTCCCAAGCTCCTACGAGCAGTACTTC	CASSIQQFPSSYEQYF
TRBV6-4	TRBJ1-5	TRBD1	-	TGTGCCAGCAGAGCTCAGGGGGACAAAGGGCCCCAGCATTTT	CASRAQGDKGPQHF
TRBV5-4	TRBJ2-3	TRBD2	-	TGTGCCAGCAGCTCACGGGGGGGAGGACCGGGAAATACGCAGTATTTT	CASSSRGGGPGNTQYF
TRBV7-2	TRBJ2-2	TRBD1	-	TGTGCCAGCAGAAAGGGACAGGGGAGGTCCGGGGAGCTGTTTTTT	CASRKGQGRSGELFF
TRBV5-4	TRBJ1-2	TRBD1	-	TGTGCCAGCAGCAACATCCCCTTACAGGGGAGTAAGGGCTACACCTTC	CASSNIPLQGSKGYTF
TRBV25-1	TRBJ1-2	-	few	TGTGCCAGCAGTGAAAACGGACGGGAACGGAATGGCTACACCTTC	CASSENGRERNGYTF
TRBV10-3	TRBJ1-5	-	-	TGTGCCATCAGCAGGGGAACAGGAAATCAGCCCCAGCATTTT	CAISRGTGNQPQHF
TRBV11-3	TRBJ2-7	TRBD1	-	TGTGCCAGCAGCCCAGGGGGAAGCTCCTACGAGCAGTACTTC	CASSPGGSSYEQYF